The T cell receptor beta chain described here comes from a study of cytomegalovirus exposure and HLA in healthy donors. V shed 5 bases and J 2 bases; nucleotides not matched to a gene: 3. The CDR3 consists of 14 residues. The germline V gene has CDR1 MNHNY and CDR2 SVGAGI (reference sequence). This PCR relied on a set of 60 Vbeta primers and 13 Jbeta primers. Sequenced by immunoSEQ multiplex PCR; TCRdb stores in-frame clones only, minus some. Of 150,000 to 200,000 clones listed, about three quarters were seen once; the top ten hold less than 1.6%. This clone was seen only a few times. The source material was PBMCs. This receptor was identified in a girl aged 5-17 years in good health and CMV-seronegative. V and J are TRBV6-6 and TRBJ1-2; 9 bases agree with TRBD1. The CDR3 DNA is TGTGCCAGCAGTCACAGGGGGCGAAACTATGGCTACACCTTC. Translated: CASSHRGRNYGYTF.